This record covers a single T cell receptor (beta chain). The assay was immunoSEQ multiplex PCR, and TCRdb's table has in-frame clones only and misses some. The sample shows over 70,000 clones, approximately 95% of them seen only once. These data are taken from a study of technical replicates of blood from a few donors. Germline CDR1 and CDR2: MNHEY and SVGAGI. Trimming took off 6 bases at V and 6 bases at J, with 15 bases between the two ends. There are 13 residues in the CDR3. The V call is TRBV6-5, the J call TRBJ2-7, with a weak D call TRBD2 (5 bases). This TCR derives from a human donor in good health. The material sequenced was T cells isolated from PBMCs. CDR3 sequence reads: CASRRGLHSEQYF. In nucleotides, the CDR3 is TGTGCCAGCAGAAGAGGGTTGCACTCCGAGCAGTACTTC.